Here is one TCR beta chain with its context. The antigen is unknown. This sample was taken from a study of T-cell reconstitution after alpha-beta-depleted transplantation in children. Study-wide points: By about two months after transplant, alpha-beta T cells reportedly arose from several hundred graft clones that had expanded. At day 60, the high TCRbeta diversity found in some patients originated from recipient T cells and thymic progenitors that had survived. From newly produced T cells came most of the T-cell counts and diversity one year after transplant.

The CDR3 is made up of 13 amino acids. V gave up 4 bases and J gave up 5 bases, with 12 bases separating them. CDR1 and CDR2 (germline): LGHNT, FRNRAP. Library preparation (for TCRbeta) was performed with unique molecular identifiers. Each CDR3 protein gets one entry after TCRdb re-called the PCR reads with MiXCR. The table lists about 440,000 distinct CDR3 sequences, roughly 43% of them singletons. The chain joins TRBV12-5 to TRBJ2-7; D uncertain. The sequence came from a girl aged 2-15 years with aplastic anemia, due to receive a stem cell transplant. The material sequenced was PBMCs, taken before TCRalphabeta/CD19-depleted stem cell transplant. The CDR3 sequence is CASGWTMVDEQYF. The CDR3 coding sequence is TGTGCTAGTGGTTGGACGATGGTTGACGAGCAGTACTTC.